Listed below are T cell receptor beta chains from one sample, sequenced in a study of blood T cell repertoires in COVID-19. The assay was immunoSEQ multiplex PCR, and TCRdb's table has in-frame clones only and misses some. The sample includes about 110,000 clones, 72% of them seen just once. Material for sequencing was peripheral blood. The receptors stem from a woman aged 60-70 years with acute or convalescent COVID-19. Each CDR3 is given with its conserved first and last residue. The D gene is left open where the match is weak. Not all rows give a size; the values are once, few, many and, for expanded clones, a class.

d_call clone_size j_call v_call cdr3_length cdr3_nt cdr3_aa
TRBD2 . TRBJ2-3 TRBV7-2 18 TGTGCCAGCAGCTTATTTTCGGGACTAGCGGGGGCTAAAGATACGCAGTATTTT CASSLFSGLAGAKDTQYF
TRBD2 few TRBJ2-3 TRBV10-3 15 TGTGCCATCAGTGGCGGGGGGGCCTATATTAGTACGCAGTATTTT CAISGGGAYISTQYF
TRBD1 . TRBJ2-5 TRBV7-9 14 TGTGCCAGCAGCCGGACAGGACAGAGGGAGACCCAGTACTTC CASSRTGQRETQYF
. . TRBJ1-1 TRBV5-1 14 TGCGCCAGCAGCCGCGACCCCTCAGGCACTGAAGCTTTCTTT CASSRDPSGTEAFF
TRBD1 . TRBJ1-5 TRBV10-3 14 TGTGCCATCAGCCCAACAGGGGACAATCAGCCCCAGCATTTT CAISPTGDNQPQHF
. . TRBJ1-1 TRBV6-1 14 TGTGCCAGCAGTGAGGCCCTGGAGTGGTCTGAAGCTTTCTTT CASSEALEWSEAFF
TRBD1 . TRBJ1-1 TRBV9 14 TGTGCCAGCAGCGTCGGACAGGGAGAGACTGAAGCTTTCTTT CASSVGQGETEAFF
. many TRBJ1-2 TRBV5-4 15 TGTGCCAGCAATTCCCCCATGCAGGGCAACTATGGCTACACCTTC CASNSPMQGNYGYTF
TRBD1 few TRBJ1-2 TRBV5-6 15 TGTGCCAGCAGCCGAGCGGGCAGGGGGGACTATGGCTACACCTTC CASSRAGRGDYGYTF
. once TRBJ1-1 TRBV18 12 TGTGCCAGCTCACCAGTAACAGGGGAAGCTTTCTTT CASSPVTGEAFF
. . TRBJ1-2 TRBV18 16 TGTGCCAGCTCACAGAATGATCGGGGGGGTCGTCAAGGCTACACCTTC CASSQNDRGGRQGYTF
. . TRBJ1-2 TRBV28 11 TGTGCCAGCCGTAATTCCTATGGCTACACCTTC CASRNSYGYTF
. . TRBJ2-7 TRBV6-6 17 TGTGCCAGCAGTCGCCCCTCGGGACCTCGGGCGGGGTACGAGCAGTACTTC CASSRPSGPRAGYEQYF
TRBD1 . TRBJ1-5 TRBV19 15 TGTGCCAGTAGCCCCCGAACAGGGGTAACTCAGCCCCAGCATTTT CASSPRTGVTQPQHF
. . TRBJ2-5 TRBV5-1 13 TGCGCCAGCAGCCGCGACAGAAAAGAGACCCAGTACTTC CASSRDRKETQYF
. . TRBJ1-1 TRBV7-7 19 TGTGCCAGCAGCTTAGGTGAGGAGGAACACCCACAATCGAACACTGAAGCTTTCTTT CASSLGEEEHPQSNTEAFF
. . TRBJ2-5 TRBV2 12 TGTGCCAGCAGTAGCGCAGGGCCGGCCCAGTACTTC CASSSAGPAQYF
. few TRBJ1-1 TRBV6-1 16 TGTGCCAGCAGAGAATGGGGCAGGGGTATGAACACTGAAGCTTTCTTT CASREWGRGMNTEAFF
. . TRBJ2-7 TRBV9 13 TGTGCCAGCAGCGCTCGAGGTAGGGGCGAGCAGTACTTC CASSARGRGEQYF
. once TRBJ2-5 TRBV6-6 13 TGTGCCAGCAGTTACCATCAGCAAGAGACCCAGTACTTC CASSYHQQETQYF